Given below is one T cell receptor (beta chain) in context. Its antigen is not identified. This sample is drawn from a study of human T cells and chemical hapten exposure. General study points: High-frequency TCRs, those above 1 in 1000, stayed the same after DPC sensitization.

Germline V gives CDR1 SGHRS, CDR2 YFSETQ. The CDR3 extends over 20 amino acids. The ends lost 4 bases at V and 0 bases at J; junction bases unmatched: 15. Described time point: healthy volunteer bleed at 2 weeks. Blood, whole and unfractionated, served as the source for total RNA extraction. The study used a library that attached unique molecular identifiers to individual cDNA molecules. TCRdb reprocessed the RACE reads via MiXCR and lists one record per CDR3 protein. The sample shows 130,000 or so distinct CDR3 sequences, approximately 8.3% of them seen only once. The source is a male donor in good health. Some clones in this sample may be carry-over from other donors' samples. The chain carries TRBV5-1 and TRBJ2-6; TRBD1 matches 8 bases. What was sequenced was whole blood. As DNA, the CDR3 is TGCGCCAGCAGCCCGGAGGGGGGACAGGCGGGACTCTCTGGGGCCAACGTCCTGACTTTC. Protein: CASSPEGGQAGLSGANVLTF.